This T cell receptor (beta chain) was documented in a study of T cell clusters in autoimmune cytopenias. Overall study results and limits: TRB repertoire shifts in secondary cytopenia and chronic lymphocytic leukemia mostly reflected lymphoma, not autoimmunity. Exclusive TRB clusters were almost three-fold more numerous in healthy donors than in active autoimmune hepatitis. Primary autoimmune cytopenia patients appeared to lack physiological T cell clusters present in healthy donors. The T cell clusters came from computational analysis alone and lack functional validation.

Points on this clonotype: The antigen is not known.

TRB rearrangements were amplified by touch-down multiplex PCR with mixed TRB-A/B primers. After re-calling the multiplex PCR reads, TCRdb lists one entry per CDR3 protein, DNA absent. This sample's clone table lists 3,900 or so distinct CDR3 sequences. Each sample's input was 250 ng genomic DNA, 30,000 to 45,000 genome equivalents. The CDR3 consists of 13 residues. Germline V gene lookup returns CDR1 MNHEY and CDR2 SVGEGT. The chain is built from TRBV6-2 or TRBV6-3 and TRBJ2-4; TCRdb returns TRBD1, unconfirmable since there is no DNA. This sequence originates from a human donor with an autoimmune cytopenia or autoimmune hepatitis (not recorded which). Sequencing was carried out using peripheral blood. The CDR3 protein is CASSYGRGNIQYF.